One sample yielded the 30 T cell receptor beta chains listed below, sequenced in a study of T cells after yellow fever vaccination. One entry per CDR3 protein, called by TCRdb with MiXCR from the 5' RACE reads. The table has about 510,000 distinct CDR3 sequences, around a fifth seen once; the top ten hold around 16%. The sample here was PBMCs, taken about 20 days after the first yellow fever vaccination. These receptors were collected from a man aged 18-30 years who received the YFV17D yellow fever vaccine.

The V gene is TRBV5-1, the J gene TRBJ1-2; a possible D gene is TRBD1 (5 bases). CDR3 size: 13 residues. V was pared by 4 bases and J by 8 bases, with 15 bases between. Germline CDR1 SGHRS, CDR2 YFSETQ. The CDR3 DNA follows: TGCGCCAGCAGCCTTCCAGGGACGGGCGGCTACACCTTC. This codes for CASSLPGTGGYTF. Looking up the rest from reference TRBV5-1 and TRBJ1-2 gives the full variable domain: KAGVTQTPRYLIKTRGQQVTLSCSPISGHRSVSWYQQTPGQGLQFLFEYFSETQRNKGNFPGRFSGRQFSNSRSEMNVSTLELGDSALYLCASSLPGTGGYTFGSGTRLTVV.

This chain links TRBV7-2 with TRBJ2-7; D might be TRBD1 (5 bases). The germline V gene has CDR1 SGHTA and CDR2 FQGNSA. V was pared by 3 bases and J by 5 bases, with 8 bases between. The CDR3 length is 12 residues. CDR3 sequence: CASSFQGDEQYV. CDR3 DNA: TGTGCCAGCAGCTTTCAAGGGGACGAGCAGTACGTC.

This clonotype came up many times. The rearrangement joins TRBV4-1 to TRBJ1-2; 8 nucleotides agree with TRBD1. The V segment lost 4 bases and the J segment 8 bases; nucleotides outside the gene matches: 15. This CDR3 region has 16 residues. The germline CDR1 and CDR2 sequences are MGHRA and YSYEKL. CDR3 nucleotides: TGCGCCAGCAGCCCTGGGGCCGCGGACAGGGCGGGGGGCTACACCTTC. Encoded protein: CASSPGAADRAGGYTF.

This clonotype has just a few counts. J is TRBJ2-7 and V is TRBV6-1; D gene unclear. V was shortened by 4 bases and J by 0 bases, with 10 bases between the two germline ends. Germline V gene data show CDR1 as MNHNS and CDR2 as SASEGT. The CDR3 is 14 amino acids. The CDR3 loop is CASSVFRGSYEQYV. The CDR3 DNA is TGTGCCAGCAGTGTCTTCAGAGGCTCCTACGAGCAGTACGTC.

The chain is built from TRBV10-3 and TRBJ2-3, with no clear D. The CDR3 has 13 residues. V dropped 0 bases and J dropped 6 bases, with 7 bases sitting between them. Germline CDR1 and CDR2: ENHRY and SYGVKD. In DNA form, the CDR3 reads TGTGCCATCAGTGAGTCGGGCCCGGATACGCAGTATTTT. This sequence encodes CAISESGPDTQYF.

This clonotype was observed a few times. The chain employs TRBV28 and TRBJ2-7; 14 nucleotides agree with TRBD2. Per germline, CDR1 MDHEN and CDR2 SYDVKM. This CDR3 comprises 15 residues. Unmatched junction bases numbered 5, after V lost 10 bases and J lost 0 bases. In nucleotides, the CDR3 is TGTGCCACGGGACTAGCGGGGGAGGCCTCCTACGAGCAGTACGTC. Its protein is CATGLAGEASYEQYV.

V and J are TRBV5-1 and TRBJ1-3; the D gene is possibly TRBD1 (6 bases). V lost 4 bases, J lost 3 bases, and 11 bases lay in between. Germline CDR1 reads SGHRS; CDR2 reads YFSETQ. This CDR3 contains 14 residues. The CDR3 sequence is CASSTGQNGNTIYF. In DNA form, the CDR3 reads TGCGCCAGCAGCACCGGACAGAATGGAAACACCATATATTTT. Based on the CDR3 plus reference TRBV5-1 and TRBJ1-3, the full variable domain is KAGVTQTPRYLIKTRGQQVTLSCSPISGHRSVSWYQQTPGQGLQFLFEYFSETQRNKGNFPGRFSGRQFSNSRSEMNVSTLELGDSALYLCASSTGQNGNTIYFGEGSWLTVV.

The chain carries TRBV10-3 and TRBJ1-5, with D possibly TRBD1 on 5 matching bases. The CDR3 spans 13 residues. Germline lookup yields CDR1 ENHRY and CDR2 SYGVKD. With 6 bases removed from V and 6 bases from J, the gap between germline ends came to 12 bases. The CDR3: CAIRGDGGQPQHF. The CDR3 bases are TGTGCCATCAGGGGGGACGGTGGTCAGCCCCAGCATTTT.

The J gene is TRBJ2-1, the V gene TRBV7-8; TRBD1 is a possible D gene (6 bases). The CDR3 runs to 12 residues. V dropped 6 bases and J dropped 5 bases, with 8 bases sitting between them. CDR1 is SGHVS, CDR2 FQNEAQ, per germline. The CDR3, as DNA: TGTGCCAGCAGGGGGGCGGACAATGAGCAGTTCTTC. Encoded protein: CASRGADNEQFF.

This sequence joins TRBV29-1 and TRBJ2-3; weak D call: TRBD2 (5 bases). This CDR3 has 15 residues. The germline V gene encodes CDR1 SQVTM and CDR2 ANQGSEA. Trimming took 0 bases from V and 2 from J, leaving 12 bases between them. CDR3 nucleotides: TGCAGCGTTGAAGACATGGACTCTCCCACAGATACGCAGTATTTT. The encoded protein is CSVEDMDSPTDTQYF.

The chain employs TRBV7-8 and TRBJ1-1; D perhaps matches TRBD1 (6 bases). Trimming removed 4 bases from V and 4 bases from J, with 10 bases in between. The germline V gene has CDR1 SGHVS and CDR2 FQNEAQ. The CDR3 length is 13 residues. The CDR3 reads CASSSNRATEAFF. The CDR3 bases are TGTGCCAGCAGCTCCAACAGGGCCACTGAAGCTTTCTTT.

A few counts support this clonotype. The CDR3 spells CASSLVNSELQTQYF. The CDR3 nucleotides are TGCGCCAGCAGCTTGGTCAACTCCGAGTTGCAGACCCAGTACTTC. The J gene is TRBJ2-5, the V gene TRBV5-1, with D unresolved. V was trimmed by 0 bases and J by 6 bases, leaving 15 bases between them. Germline-derived CDR1 and CDR2 are SGHRS and YFSETQ. The CDR3 totals 15 residues.

This clonotype was found many times. The chain uses TRBV12-3 or TRBV12-4 and TRBJ1-2, with D tentatively TRBD1 (5 bases). The length of the CDR3 is 11 residues. The V end lost 6 bases, the J end lost 8 bases, and 10 bases lay between the germline ends. The CDR3 coding sequence is TGTGCCAGCAGATCGGGGCTAGGCTACACCTTC. This gives the protein CASRSGLGYTF.

V is TRBV7-2 and J is TRBJ2-2; TRBD2 matches at 11 bases. Germline V gene data show CDR1 as SGHTA and CDR2 as FQGNSA. V was pared by 5 bases and J by 6 bases, with 11 bases of the junction left unmatched. The CDR3 runs 17 residues. The CDR3 region is CASSHRLAGGLAGELFF. DNA of the CDR3: TGTGCCAGCAGCCACAGGCTAGCGGGGGGATTAGCCGGGGAGCTGTTTTTT. Looking up the rest from reference TRBV7-2 and TRBJ2-2 gives the full variable domain: GAGVSQSPSNKVTEKGKDVELRCDPISGHTALYWYRQSLGQGLEFLIYFQGNSAPDKSGLPSDRFSAERTGGSVSTLTIQRTQQEDSAVYLCASSHRLAGGLAGELFFGEGSRLTVL.

This clonotype was detected a few times. The chain couples TRBV3-1 to TRBJ2-5; TRBD2 aligns across 8 bases. V dropped 0 bases and J dropped 1; count of bases not matched to a gene: 4. The CDR3 totals 16 residues. Germline CDR1 LGHDT, CDR2 YNNKEL (reference sequence). Written as DNA, the CDR3 is TGTGCCAGCAGCCAAGAACCGGGGGGGACCCAAGAGACCCAGTACTTC. It is translated as CASSQEPGGTQETQYF.

This clonotype was counted between two and nine times. The chain couples TRBV11-2 to TRBJ1-1; D may be TRBD1 (6 bases). The germline V and J ends were trimmed by 6 bases and 13 bases, with 15 bases remaining between them. This CDR3 is 11 amino acids long. From germline, CDR1 is SGHAT and CDR2 FQNNGV. The CDR3 sequence: CASSPLGAGFF. CDR3 DNA: TGTGCCAGCAGTCCCCTGGGGGCGGGTTTCTTT.

V and J are TRBV2 and TRBJ2-7, with 8 nucleotides matching TRBD2. The CDR3 contains 15 residues. Losses at the gene ends were 7 bases for V and 6 bases for J; bases not matched to a gene: 14. Germline V gives CDR1 SNHLY, CDR2 FYNNEI. DNA of the CDR3: TGTGCCAGCACGGGAGGGCTGGGGGGGTTAGGCGAGCAGTACTTC. This encodes CASTGGLGGLGEQYF.

This clonotype was observed a few times. This chain connects TRBV2 to TRBJ1-2; D might be TRBD1 (5 bases). Germline lookup yields CDR1 SNHLY and CDR2 FYNNEI. The CDR3 runs 15 residues. Trimming took off 0 bases at V and 4 bases at J, with 12 bases between the two ends. The CDR3 reads CASSEAWGISYGYTF. CDR3 nucleotide sequence: TGTGCCAGCAGTGAAGCGTGGGGGATCTCCTATGGCTACACCTTC.

V is TRBV7-9 and J is TRBJ2-5; weak D call: TRBD2 (5 bases). The CDR3 length is 15 residues. The V end lost 2 bases, the J end lost 2 bases, and 12 bases lay between the germline ends. Looked up from germline, CDR1 is SEHNR and CDR2 is FQNEAQ (reference sequence). The DNA for the CDR3 is TGTGCCAGCAGCTTATATGGTCTAGCACAAGAGACCCAGTACTTC. It translates to CASSLYGLAQETQYF.

V and J are TRBV2 and TRBJ2-3; possible D gene TRBD1, 5 bases. Between the trimmed V and J ends, which lost 7 bases and 2 bases, there was a span of 16 bases. The length of the CDR3 is 15 residues. Germline CDR1 and CDR2: SNHLY and FYNNEI. The CDR3 DNA is TGTGCCAGCAACATCGACAGCTACTCCACAGATACGCAGTATTTT. Residues: CASNIDSYSTDTQYF.

The chain is built from TRBV6-5 and TRBJ1-5, with no clear D. The V gene lost 7 bases and the J gene lost 10 bases, with 11 bases spanning the gap. Germline-derived CDR1 and CDR2 are MNHEY and SVGAGI. This CDR3 is 11 amino acids long. The CDR3 DNA follows: TGTGCCAGCACCCACAATGGTCCCCAGCATTTT. Translation: CASTHNGPQHF.

This chain connects TRBV14 to TRBJ1-1; tentatively, D is TRBD1 (5 bases). Germline values: CDR1 SGHDN, CDR2 FVKESK. The CDR3 is made up of 12 amino acids. V was pared by 5 bases and J by 7 bases, with 11 bases between. CDR3 protein: CASSYQGGEAFF. In DNA, the CDR3 is TGTGCCAGCAGCTATCAGGGCGGTGAAGCTTTCTTT. Variable domain in full (rest from reference TRBV14 and TRBJ1-1): EAGVTQFPSHSVIEKGQTVTLRCDPISGHDNLYWYRRVMGKEIKFLLHFVKESKQDESGMPNNRFLAERTGGTYSTLKVQPAELEDSGVYFCASSYQGGEAFFGQGTRLTVV.

At least ten counts were recorded for this clonotype. This sequence joins TRBV20-1 and TRBJ2-2, with D uncertain. The CDR3 has 13 amino acids. Germline V gives CDR1 DFQATT, CDR2 SNEGSKA (reference sequence). Trimming shortened V by 6 bases and J by 4 bases, and 12 bases separated the two germline ends. The CDR3 region has the DNA TGCAGTGCCAGTAGGACCGTCACCGGGGAGCTGTTTTTT. Residues: CSASRTVTGELFF.

The chain is built from TRBV18 and TRBJ2-1; tentative D call: TRBD2 (5 bases). Germline values: CDR1 KGHSH, CDR2 LQKENI. This CDR3 comprises 15 residues. The germline V and J ends were trimmed by 4 bases and 9 bases, with 19 bases remaining between them. The CDR3 here is CASSLGRSGRGEQFF. CDR3 DNA sequence: TGTGCCAGCTCACTCGGCAGAAGCGGTCGGGGTGAGCAGTTCTTC.

In this sample, this clonotype turned up many times. The chain recombines TRBV7-9 with TRBJ1-6; no clear D. The ends were cut back, 0 bases at V and 10 bases at J, with 4 bases in the middle. The CDR3 is 12 amino acids. Germline assignment: CDR1 SEHNR and CDR2 FQNEAQ (reference sequence). CDR3 sequence reads: CASSLAVSPLHF. The DNA of the CDR3 is TGTGCCAGCAGCTTAGCAGTCTCACCCCTCCACTTT.

As for this clonotype: Compared with germline, one end of the junction differs, possibly owing to a read error. The chain joins TRBV5-5 to TRBJ2-3, with 12 bases that match TRBD2. The CDR3 extends over 16 amino acids. Germline V gene sequence: CDR1 SGHKS, CDR2 YYEKEE (reference sequence). The CDR3 loop is CASIRLTSGSADTQYF. CDR3 DNA sequence: TGTGCCAGCATCCGATTGACTAGCGGGAGTGCAGATACACAGTATTTT.

This rearrangement joins TRBV15 to TRBJ2-2; D is unresolved. CDR3 length equals 15 residues. Germline CDR1 and CDR2: LNHNV and YYDKDF (reference sequence). The V end was cut by 5 bases, the J end by 6 bases, with 16 bases between. The CDR3: CATSLTDASPGELFF. CDR3 bases: TGTGCCACCAGCCTAACGGACGCCTCACCCGGGGAGCTGTTTTTT.

The rearrangement uses TRBV6-1 and TRBJ2-3; 8 positions agree with TRBD2. The CDR3 totals 16 residues. Germline CDR1 reads MNHNS; CDR2 reads SASEGT. V lost 1 base, J lost 2 bases, and 5 bases stayed unmatched. CDR3 nucleotides: TGTGCCAGCAGTGAAGGGCGGGGGGTCTCCACAGATACGCAGTATTTT. Translating it yields CASSEGRGVSTDTQYF.

V usage is TRBV27 and J usage is TRBJ1-4; TRBD1 might be the D (6 bases). In germline, CDR1 is MNHEY, CDR2 SMNVEV (reference sequence). The CDR3 runs to 13 residues. With 5 bases removed from V and 6 bases from J, the gap between germline ends came to 10 bases. CDR3 sequence (DNA): TGTGCCAGCAGTCCAGGGGAATATGAAAAACTGTTTTTT. Its translation: CASSPGEYEKLFF.

This clonotype has a handful of counts. The chain links TRBV7-2 to TRBJ2-3, with TRBD2 identical over 10 bases. CDR3 length: 15 amino acids. J was trimmed by 5 bases and V by 5 bases; bases with no gene match: 7. Germline values: CDR1 SGHTA, CDR2 FQGNSA. In DNA form, the CDR3 reads TGTGCCAGCAGCCAAGCGGGGGGGTATGGAGATACGCAGTATTTT. This gives the protein CASSQAGGYGDTQYF.